This T cell receptor beta chain is from a study of T cell changes during pregnancy in multiple sclerosis. CDR1 and CDR2 (germline): SGHNT, YENEEA. V dropped 5 bases and J dropped 0 bases, with 14 bases sitting between them. The CDR3 runs to 15 residues. Some clones are missing from TCRdb's copy, which holds only in-frame ones; the method was immunoSEQ multiplex PCR. The sample includes more than 75,000 clones, 90% to 95% of them seen just once. This chain joins TRBV11-3 and TRBJ2-7; D is unresolved. The source of this sequence is a female donor with multiple sclerosis, enrolled in a pregnancy study. Specimen: peripheral blood, collected in the first trimester of pregnancy. The chain's CDR3 is CASSDRPGPSYEQYF. The DNA for the CDR3 is TGTGCCAGCAGCGACCGGCCGGGTCCCTCCTACGAGCAGTACTTC.